This T cell receptor (beta chain) emerged from a study of T cell clonotyping in hematopoietic cell transplantation. The length of the CDR3 is 16 residues. The germline V gene encodes CDR1 MNHEY and CDR2 SVGAGI. Trimming shortened V by 2 bases and J by 4 bases, and 14 bases separated the two germline ends. In this sample, this clone turned up a few times. Libraries were prepared by immunoSEQ multiplex PCR; TCRdb keeps only in-frame clonotypes and omits some of them. The data hold fewer than 7,000 clones, with approximately 30% observed a single time. The material sequenced was peripheral blood mononuclear cells, taken 30 days after allogeneic stem cell transplant. The source of this sequence is a female patient in her 50s who had an allogeneic stem cell transplant from an unrelated donor, so the T cells may come from the graft donor. Some clones in this sample may be carry-over from other donors' samples. This chain uses TRBV6-5 with TRBJ2-2; D possibly uses TRBD1 or TRBD2 (5 bases each). The DNA for the CDR3 is TGTGCCAGCAGTTACGGGACGCTCGCGAGCACCGGGGAGCTGTTTTTT. It is translated as CASSYGTLASTGELFF.